A single sample is the source of the 13 T cell receptor beta chains below, sequenced in a study of blood T cell repertoires in COVID-19. Produced via immunoSEQ multiplex PCR; TCRdb's table is partial and in-frame only. The repertoire holds 300,000 to 350,000 clones, with 89% as singletons. Material for sequencing was peripheral blood. These TCRs come from a woman in her fifties or sixties with COVID-19, enrolled during active disease.

The V and J genes are TRBV7-9 and TRBJ2-5; tentative D call: TRBD2 (6 bases). V lost 2 bases and J 5 bases, leaving 12 bases between the germline ends. The CDR3 runs to 14 residues. Germline V lookup: CDR1 SEHNR, CDR2 FQNEAQ (reference sequence). CDR3 sequence (DNA): TGTGCCAGCAGCTTATTTCAGGCGGGGGAGACCCAGTACTTC. Its translation: CASSLFQAGETQYF.

The chain is built from TRBV18 and TRBJ1-1, with D unclear. V was shortened by 6 bases and J by 3 bases, with 14 bases between the two germline ends. The CDR3 loop spans 14 amino acids. The V gene's germline CDR1 is KGHSH and CDR2 LQKENI. Here the CDR3 DNA reads TGTGCCAGCTCTAAAACCACCGGGGACACTGAAGCTTTCTTT. Protein product: CASSKTTGDTEAFF. The full variable domain, rest sourced from reference TRBV18 and TRBJ1-1, is NAGVMQNPRHLVRRRGQEARLRCSPMKGHSHVYWYRQLPEEGLKFMVYLQKENIIDESGMPKERFSAEFPKEGPSILRIQQVVRGDSAAYFCASSKTTGDTEAFFGQGTRLTVV.

The chain employs TRBV5-1 and TRBJ1-2, with D maybe TRBD1 (6 bases). CDR1 is SGHRS, CDR2 YFSETQ, per germline. Trimming took 4 bases from V and 5 from J, leaving 15 bases between them. The CDR3 is made up of 14 amino acids. CDR3 in amino acids: CASSLSGASYGYTF. The CDR3 DNA follows: TGCGCCAGCAGCCTTTCAGGGGCATCTTATGGCTACACCTTC.

The chain combines TRBV4-1 with TRBJ2-3; the D gene is possibly TRBD2 (6 bases). Germline CDR1 reads MGHRA; CDR2 reads YSYEKL. The CDR3 sequence is 16 residues long. V was shortened by 0 bases and J by 1 base, with 11 bases between the two germline ends. CDR3 sequence (DNA): TGCGCCAGCAGCCAAGATCCGGGGGTTGGCACAGATACGCAGTATTTT. It yields the protein CASSQDPGVGTDTQYF.

The J gene is TRBJ2-7, the V gene TRBV7-9; TRBD1 aligns across 10 bases. J lost 5 bases, V lost 4 bases, and 11 bases had no gene match. The CDR3 is 16 amino acids. CDR1 is SEHNR and CDR2 is FQNEAQ in the germline V gene (reference sequence). The CDR3 sequence: CASSSAKTGGFDEQYF. The CDR3 bases are TGTGCCAGCAGCTCGGCAAAGACAGGGGGCTTCGACGAGCAGTACTTC. Full variable domain (rest looked up from reference TRBV7-9 and TRBJ2-7): DTGVSQNPRHKITKRGQNVTFRCDPISEHNRLYWYRQTLGQGPEFLTYFQNEAQLEKSRLLSDRFSAERPKGSFSTLEIQRTEQGDSAMYLCASSSAKTGGFDEQYFGPGTRLTVT.

The rearrangement links TRBV4-1 to TRBJ1-5, with D tentatively TRBD1 (5 bases). The CDR3 runs 16 residues. With 1 base removed from V and 6 bases from J, the gap between germline ends came to 16 bases. Per germline, CDR1 MGHRA and CDR2 YSYEKL. Here the CDR3 reads CASSQGRGQGSQPQHF. CDR3 nucleotide sequence: TGCGCCAGCAGCCAAGGGAGGGGCCAAGGGAGTCAGCCCCAGCATTTT.

The J gene is TRBJ2-6, the V gene TRBV24-1; 11 bases match TRBD1. Looked up from germline, CDR1 is KGHDR and CDR2 is SFDVKD. Trimming cost V 5 bases and J 0 bases; bases outside gene matches: 8. The CDR3 length is 19 residues. The CDR3 DNA sequence: TGTGCCACCAGTGCCACCGGGACAGGGGGACCCTCTGGGGCCAACGTCCTGACTTTC. Translation: CATSATGTGGPSGANVLTF.

This chain connects TRBV7-9 to TRBJ1-4, with D possibly matching TRBD1 (6 bases). Trimming stripped 4 bases from V and 7 bases from J, with 13 bases between. The CDR3 is 14 amino acids. Germline V lookup: CDR1 SEHNR, CDR2 FQNEAQ (reference sequence). The CDR3 nucleotides are TGTGCCAGCAGCTACAGGGCTGGGGGTGAAAAACTGTTTTTT. Amino acid sequence: CASSYRAGGEKLFF. Together with reference TRBV7-9 and TRBJ1-4, the CDR3 gives the full variable domain: DTGVSQNPRHKITKRGQNVTFRCDPISEHNRLYWYRQTLGQGPEFLTYFQNEAQLEKSRLLSDRFSAERPKGSFSTLEIQRTEQGDSAMYLCASSYRAGGEKLFFGSGTQLSVL.

The chain has TRBV3-1 (or the pseudogene TRBV3-2) and TRBJ2-1; D perhaps matches TRBD2 (6 bases). Trimming left V 2 bases short and J 11 bases short, with 22 bases between. CDR1 and CDR2 from the germline V gene are LGHDT and YNNKEL (reference sequence). The CDR3 totals 16 residues. CDR3: CASSQHSAGQQMKQFF. As DNA, the CDR3 is TGTGCCAGCAGCCAACATTCGGCGGGGCAACAAATGAAGCAGTTCTTC.

The rearrangement links TRBV3-1 (or the pseudogene TRBV3-2) to TRBJ1-6; 7 positions match TRBD1. CDR1 is LGHDT and CDR2 is YNNKEL in the germline V gene (reference sequence). The junction had 3 bases not matched to a gene; V was cut back by 4 bases and J by 0 bases. The CDR3 totals 16 residues. Written as DNA, the CDR3 is TGTGCCAGCAGCCCACAGGGGAGCTCCTATAATTCACCCCTCCACTTT. This sequence encodes CASSPQGSSYNSPLHF.

The chain recombines TRBV5-1 with TRBJ2-4, with 7 bases that match TRBD1. Per germline, CDR1 SGHRS and CDR2 YFSETQ. The CDR3 has 14 amino acids. V lost 4 bases, J lost 6 bases, and 7 bases stayed unmatched. This CDR3 reads CASSAGQVRNIQYF. The CDR3 bases are TGCGCCAGCAGCGCCGGACAGGTTAGAAACATTCAGTACTTC.

The V call is TRBV7-9, the J call TRBJ1-5, with TRBD1 matching 9 bases. Germline CDR1 is SEHNR and CDR2 is FQNEAQ (reference sequence). V trimming: 3 bases; J trimming: 3 bases; junction bases outside the gene matches: 3. The CDR3 has 15 residues. This chain's CDR3 is CASSFGTGINQPQHF. As DNA, the CDR3 is TGTGCCAGCAGCTTTGGGACAGGGATCAATCAGCCCCAGCATTTT.

This clone was seen just once. This rearrangement joins TRBV19 to TRBJ2-1; no firm D call. Germline lookup yields CDR1 LNHDA and CDR2 SQIVND (reference sequence). The V and J ends lost 5 bases and 0 bases respectively, with 11 bases between them. CDR3 length: 15 amino acids. The chain's CDR3 is CASSLSWSSYNEQFF. As DNA, the CDR3 is TGTGCCAGTAGTCTGTCCTGGAGCTCCTACAATGAGCAGTTCTTC.